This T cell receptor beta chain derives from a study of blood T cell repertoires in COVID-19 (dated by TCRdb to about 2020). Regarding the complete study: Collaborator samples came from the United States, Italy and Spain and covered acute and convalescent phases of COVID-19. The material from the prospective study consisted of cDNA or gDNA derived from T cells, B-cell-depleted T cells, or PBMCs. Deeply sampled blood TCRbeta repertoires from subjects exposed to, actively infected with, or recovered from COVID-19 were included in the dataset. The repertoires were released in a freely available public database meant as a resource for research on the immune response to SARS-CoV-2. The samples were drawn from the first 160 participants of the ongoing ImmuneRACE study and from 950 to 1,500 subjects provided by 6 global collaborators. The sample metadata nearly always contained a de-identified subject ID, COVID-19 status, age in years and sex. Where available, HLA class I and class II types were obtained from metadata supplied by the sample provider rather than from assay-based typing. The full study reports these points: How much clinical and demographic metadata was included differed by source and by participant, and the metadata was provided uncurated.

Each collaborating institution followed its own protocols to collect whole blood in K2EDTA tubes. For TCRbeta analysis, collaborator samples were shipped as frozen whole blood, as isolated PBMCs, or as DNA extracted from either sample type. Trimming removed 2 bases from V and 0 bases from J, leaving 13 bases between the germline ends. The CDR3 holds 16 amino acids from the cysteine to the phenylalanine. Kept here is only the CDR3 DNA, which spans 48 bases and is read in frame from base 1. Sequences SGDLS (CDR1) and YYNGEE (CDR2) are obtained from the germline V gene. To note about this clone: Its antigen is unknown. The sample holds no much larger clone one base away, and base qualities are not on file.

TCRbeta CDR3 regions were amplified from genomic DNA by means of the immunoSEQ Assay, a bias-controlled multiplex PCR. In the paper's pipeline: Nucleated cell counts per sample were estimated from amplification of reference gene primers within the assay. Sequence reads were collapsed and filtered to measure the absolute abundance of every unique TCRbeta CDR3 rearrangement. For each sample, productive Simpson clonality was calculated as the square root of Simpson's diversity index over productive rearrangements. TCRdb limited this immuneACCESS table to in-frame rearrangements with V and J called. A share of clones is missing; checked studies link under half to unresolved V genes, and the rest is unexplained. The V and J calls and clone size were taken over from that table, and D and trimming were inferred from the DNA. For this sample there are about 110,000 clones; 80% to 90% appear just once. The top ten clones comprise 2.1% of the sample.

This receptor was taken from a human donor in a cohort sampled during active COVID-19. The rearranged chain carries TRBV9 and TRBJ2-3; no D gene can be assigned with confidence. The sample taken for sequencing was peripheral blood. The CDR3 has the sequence CASSVNPESSTDTQYF. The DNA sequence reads TGTGCCAGCAGCGTGAACCCAGAATCTAGCACAGATACGCAGTATTTT.